Following are 30 T cell receptor beta chains from one sample sequenced in a study of T cell responses to AZD1222 COVID-19 vaccine. Data came from immunoSEQ multiplex PCR; TCRdb stores just in-frame clones and leaves some out. The sample lists 95,000 to 100,000 clones; approximately 90% were seen once. The source material was peripheral blood, sampled 28 days after the second AZD1222 dose. The receptor set was obtained from an adult who received the AZD1222 COVID-19 vaccine.

As DNA, the CDR3 is TGTGCCAGCAGTCCCGACTCGCATTTACCCTACGAGCAGTACTTC. This encodes CASSPDSHLPYEQYF. This sequence joins TRBV2 and TRBJ2-7; no firm D call. CDR3 length: 15 amino acids. V lost 5 bases and J lost 2, with 16 bases in between. Germline CDR1 and CDR2: SNHLY and FYNNEI.

This sequence joins TRBV27 and TRBJ2-1; D unclear. The CDR3 contains 12 residues. Germline V gives CDR1 MNHEY, CDR2 SMNVEV (reference sequence). V shed 6 bases and J shed 1 base, with 4 bases lying between them. The CDR3 protein is CASSGSYNEQFF. For the CDR3, the DNA is TGTGCCAGCAGCGGGTCCTACAATGAGCAGTTCTTC.

This rearrangement joins TRBV4-3 to TRBJ2-7, with D tentatively TRBD2 (6 bases). Germline-derived CDR1 and CDR2 are LGHNA and YSLEER. CDR3 length: 14 residues. Deletions cut 4 bases from V and 2 bases from J, with 12 bases between. The CDR3 DNA follows: TGCGCCAGCAGCCTTCGGACGGGAGCCTACGAGCAGTACTTC. Translating gives CASSLRTGAYEQYF.

This chain joins TRBV28 and TRBJ1-6, with 7 bases identical to TRBD1. The V gene end was trimmed by 7 bases and the J gene end by 8 bases; junction bases not matched to a gene: 2. This CDR3 contains 12 residues. Per the germline V gene, CDR1 is MDHEN and CDR2 is SYDVKM. Here the CDR3 reads CASTGGDSPLHF. CDR3 coding DNA: TGTGCCAGCACAGGGGGAGATTCACCCCTCCACTTT.

The V call is TRBV3-1 (or the pseudogene TRBV3-2), the J call TRBJ1-1; tentatively, D is TRBD1 (5 bases). V shed 0 bases and J shed 6 bases, with 14 bases lying between them. CDR3 length: 15 residues. Looked up from germline, CDR1 is LGHDT and CDR2 is YNNKEL (reference sequence). The CDR3 is CASSQEGRISAEAFF. CDR3 coding DNA: TGTGCCAGCAGCCAAGAGGGACGAATATCCGCTGAAGCTTTCTTT.

This clone was seen more than once but under ten times. The chain joins TRBV19 to TRBJ1-1; a possible D gene is TRBD1 (5 bases). The CDR3 loop spans 12 amino acids. The V and J ends lost 3 bases and 11 bases respectively, with 13 bases between them. Germline V CDR1 and CDR2: LNHDA, SQIVND (reference sequence). This CDR3 is CASSIRGSRAFF. For the CDR3, the DNA is TGTGCCAGTAGTATTAGGGGAAGTCGGGCTTTCTTT.

The rearrangement links TRBV28 to TRBJ2-1; D may be TRBD2 (6 bases). The germline CDR1 and CDR2 sequences are MDHEN and SYDVKM. V was trimmed by 3 bases and J by 7 bases, leaving 19 bases between them. The CDR3 contains 16 residues. DNA for the CDR3: TGTGCCAGCAGTTTTAGGGCGGGGCGGGGTGGAAATGAGCAGTTCTTC. This gives the protein CASSFRAGRGGNEQFF.

The gene calls are TRBV28 and TRBJ2-5; D might be TRBD1 (6 bases). Trimming cost V 6 bases and J 1 base, with 12 bases left between them. The CDR3 length is 14 residues. Germline V gives CDR1 MDHEN, CDR2 SYDVKM. CDR3 protein: CASSPSRGQETQYF. In DNA form, the CDR3 reads TGTGCCAGCAGCCCCAGCAGGGGCCAAGAGACCCAGTACTTC.

V and J are TRBV27 and TRBJ1-1, with a weak D call TRBD1 (6 bases). CDR3 length: 13 residues. V was shortened by 8 bases and J by 3 bases, with 13 bases between the two germline ends. Per germline, CDR1 MNHEY and CDR2 SMNVEV (reference sequence). DNA for the CDR3: TGTGCCAGCGGCCGGGACACCTACACTGAAGCTTTCTTT. Its translation: CASGRDTYTEAFF.

The CDR3 region is CSVELAGGYEQYF. Here the CDR3 DNA reads TGCAGCGTTGAACTAGCGGGAGGATACGAGCAGTACTTC. The chain employs TRBV29-1 and TRBJ2-7, with 11 bases fitting TRBD2. CDR1 is SQVTM, CDR2 ANQGSEA, per germline. CDR3 length: 13 amino acids. V lost 2 bases, J lost 4 bases, and 1 base stayed unmatched.

CDR3 region: CATSDHRDRDKDTQYF. CDR3 sequence (DNA): TGTGCCACCAGTGATCACCGGGACAGGGATAAAGATACGCAGTATTTT. This sequence joins TRBV24-1 and TRBJ2-3; 9 bases map to TRBD1. Germline CDR1 and CDR2: KGHDR and SFDVKD. This CDR3 region has 16 residues. V lost 3 bases, J lost 5 bases, and 8 bases stayed unmatched.

The rearrangement uses TRBV4-3 and TRBJ2-7; D may be TRBD1 or TRBD2 (7 bases each). The CDR3 covers 16 residues. The germline V gene has CDR1 LGHNA and CDR2 YSLEER. V dropped 0 bases and J dropped 7 bases, with 19 bases sitting between them. CDR3 protein: CASSQDARTGEGEQYF. Written as DNA, the CDR3 is TGCGCCAGCAGCCAAGACGCCCGAACAGGGGAGGGGGAGCAGTACTTC.

The J gene is TRBJ2-1, the V gene TRBV7-2, with 7 bases lining up with TRBD2. The V gene's germline CDR1 is SGHTA and CDR2 FQGNSA. V dropped 0 bases and J dropped 4; count of bases not matched to a gene: 0. The CDR3 length is 14 residues. This chain's CDR3 is CASSLASGYNEQFF. CDR3 nucleotides: TGTGCCAGCAGCTTAGCTAGCGGGTACAATGAGCAGTTCTTC.

The chain recombines TRBV6-1 with TRBJ2-7, with D perhaps matching TRBD1 (5 bases). Trimming took off 4 bases at V and 0 bases at J, with 16 bases between the two ends. The CDR3 is 16 amino acids. Germline V CDR1 and CDR2: MNHNS, SASEGT. The CDR3 DNA reads TGTGCCAGCAGTGGTTGGGCGGCAGGGCTCTCCTACGAGCAGTACTTC. Protein: CASSGWAAGLSYEQYF.

The chain is built from TRBV29-1 and TRBJ2-1, with D perhaps TRBD2 (6 bases). CDR3 size: 14 residues. From germline, CDR1 is SQVTM and CDR2 ANQGSEA. The CDR3 DNA reads as TGCGCTGTCGCGGGGCCCAGCTCCTACAATGAGCAGTTCTTC. It translates to CAVAGPSSYNEQFF.

The chain is built from TRBV18 and TRBJ2-7; TRBD1 might be the D (6 bases). CDR1 and CDR2 (germline): KGHSH, LQKENI. This CDR3 has 14 residues. Trimming stripped 3 bases from V and 1 base from J, with 10 bases between. For the CDR3, the DNA is TGTGCCAGCTCACCTCAACAGGGATCCTACGAGCAGTACTTC. It codes for CASSPQQGSYEQYF.

The chain has TRBV27 and TRBJ1-6; D perhaps matches TRBD1 (5 bases). V gave up 6 bases and J gave up 5 bases, with 17 bases separating them. The CDR3 contains 16 residues. The germline V gene encodes CDR1 MNHEY and CDR2 SMNVEV (reference sequence). This CDR3 is CASSLRGTLNNSPLHF. The CDR3 DNA sequence: TGTGCCAGCAGCTTACGGGGGACGCTAAATAATTCACCCCTCCACTTT.

The chain couples TRBV20-1 to TRBJ2-5, with D hard to call. CDR1 and CDR2 (germline): DFQATT, SNEGSKA (reference sequence). This CDR3 spans 10 amino acids. V was shortened by 5 bases and J by 2 bases, with 3 bases between the two germline ends. As DNA, the CDR3 is TGCAGTGCTTGGCAAGAGACCCAGTACTTC. This codes for CSAWQETQYF.

The chain has TRBV5-6 and TRBJ1-2; D gene uncertain. The V and J ends lost 0 bases and 2 bases respectively, with 8 bases between them. The CDR3 length is 14 residues. CDR1 and CDR2 from the germline V gene are SGHDT and YYEEEE. This chain's CDR3 is CASSLDLGNYGYTF. As DNA, the CDR3 is TGTGCCAGCAGCTTGGACCTGGGAAACTATGGCTACACCTTC.

This chain connects TRBV3-1 (or the pseudogene TRBV3-2) to TRBJ2-7; D is undetermined. Germline V gives CDR1 LGHDT, CDR2 YNNKEL (reference sequence). V was clipped by 0 bases and J by 0 bases, with 15 bases between them. This CDR3 has 17 residues. The CDR3 loop is CASSQDGWVRSSYEQYF. In DNA, the CDR3 is TGTGCCAGCAGCCAAGATGGATGGGTCCGATCCTCCTACGAGCAGTACTTC.

This chain uses TRBV7-9 with TRBJ2-1; 7 positions agree with TRBD2. With V trimmed by 2 bases and J by 2 bases, 3 bases remained unmatched. CDR1 is SEHNR and CDR2 is FQNEAQ in the germline V gene (reference sequence). This CDR3 is 15 amino acids long. The CDR3 here is CASSLLADTYNEQFF. The CDR3 nucleotides read TGTGCCAGCAGCTTACTAGCGGATACCTACAATGAGCAGTTCTTC.

Worth noting for this clone: Other DNA sequences from this sample encode an identical CDR3 as well. The gene calls are TRBV5-1 and TRBJ1-3; 7 bases match TRBD1. Germline V lookup: CDR1 SGHRS, CDR2 YFSETQ. The CDR3 consists of 14 residues. The J segment lost 2 bases and the V segment lost 3 bases, leaving 2 bases of the junction unmatched. In nucleotides, the CDR3 is TGCGCCAGCAGCTCAGACAGGGCTGGAAACACCATATATTTT. It specifies CASSSDRAGNTIYF. The full variable domain, rest sourced from reference TRBV5-1 and TRBJ1-3, is KAGVTQTPRYLIKTRGQQVTLSCSPISGHRSVSWYQQTPGQGLQFLFEYFSETQRNKGNFPGRFSGRQFSNSRSEMNVSTLELGDSALYLCASSSDRAGNTIYFGEGSWLTVV.

V is TRBV5-1 and J is TRBJ2-3, with D tentatively TRBD1 (5 bases). CDR1 SGHRS and CDR2 YFSETQ come from the germline V gene. V dropped 1 base and J dropped 3 bases, with 9 bases sitting between them. CDR3 length: 14 amino acids. The CDR3 nucleotides are TGCGCCAGCAGCTTGTGGCAGGGAACAGATACGCAGTATTTT. Amino acid sequence: CASSLWQGTDTQYF.

The gene calls are TRBV9 and TRBJ1-6, with D possibly being TRBD1 (5 bases). Looked up from germline, CDR1 is SGDLS and CDR2 is YYNGEE. The V end was cut by 1 base, the J end by 4 bases, with 12 bases between. The CDR3 is 16 amino acids. CDR3 DNA sequence: TGTGCCAGCAGCGTACACGACCGACAGTATAATTCACCCCTCCACTTT. Protein sequence: CASSVHDRQYNSPLHF. Full variable domain (missing parts from reference TRBV9 and TRBJ1-6): DSGVTQTPKHLITATGQRVTLRCSPRSGDLSVYWYQQSLDQGLQFLIQYYNGEERAKGNILERFSAQQFPDLHSELNLSSLELGDSALYFCASSVHDRQYNSPLHFGNGTRLTVT.

V and J are TRBV21-1 and TRBJ2-2; TRBD2 is the table's D call and was not checked against the DNA. TRBV21-1 is noted as a pseudogene. This CDR3 has 17 residues. CDR3 DNA: TGTGCCAGCAGCGTTCGTAACGGACTGGAGGGCACCGGGGAGCTGTTTTTT. Translation gives CASSVRNGLEGTGELFF.

The genes are TRBV27 and TRBJ1-3; TRBD1 is a possible D gene (6 bases). Looked up from germline, CDR1 is MNHEY and CDR2 is SMNVEV (reference sequence). The CDR3 has 16 amino acids. V was trimmed by 5 bases and J by 1 base, leaving 15 bases between them. The CDR3 protein is CASSLGPGVSGNTIYF. DNA for the CDR3: TGTGCCAGCAGTCTCGGGCCAGGGGTGTCTGGAAACACCATATATTTT.

The chain couples TRBV5-1 to TRBJ2-3; D unresolved. CDR1 is SGHRS and CDR2 is YFSETQ in the germline V gene. V was clipped by 0 bases and J by 6 bases, with 14 bases between them. This CDR3 has 15 residues. The CDR3 region has the DNA TGCGCCAGCAGCTTGGCGGGTCGGGCGGCGGATACGCAGTATTTT. It specifies CASSLAGRAADTQYF.

The chain uses TRBV19 and TRBJ1-1; a weak D match, TRBD1 (5 bases). The CDR3 runs 15 residues. V lost 3 bases and J lost 4, with 15 bases in between. Looked up from germline, CDR1 is LNHDA and CDR2 is SQIVND (reference sequence). The CDR3 loop reads CASSISRGKGTEAFF. The DNA of the CDR3 is TGTGCCAGTAGTATTTCACGGGGGAAAGGCACTGAAGCTTTCTTT.

The rearrangement uses TRBV5-1 and TRBJ2-1; no reliable D call. From germline, CDR1 is SGHRS and CDR2 YFSETQ. The CDR3 is made up of 14 amino acids. Trimming shortened V by 0 bases and J by 6 bases, and 10 bases separated the two germline ends. The CDR3 region is CASSLGADRNEQFF. As DNA, the CDR3 is TGCGCCAGCAGCTTGGGTGCGGACCGCAATGAGCAGTTCTTC.

The V call is TRBV5-1, the J call TRBJ2-5; D gene uncertain. The CDR3 covers 15 residues. V was pared by 2 bases and J by 2 bases, with 13 bases between. Per germline, CDR1 SGHRS and CDR2 YFSETQ. CDR3 coding DNA: TGCGCCAGCAGCTTCCTGGGGATAGGGCAAGAGACCCAGTACTTC. Protein product: CASSFLGIGQETQYF.